The sequence of this T cell receptor (beta chain) was determined in a study of blood T cell repertoires in COVID-19. Study-level information: Spain, Italy and the United States supplied samples that represented acute and convalescent COVID-19.

The table lists this clone with a few counts. The junction does not match germline at one end; this may be a read error. This CDR3 is 13 amino acids long. In germline, CDR1 is MDHEN, CDR2 SYDVKM. Study processing details: How many nucleated cells were present was estimated from reference gene primer amplification. Sequenced by immunoSEQ multiplex PCR; TCRdb stores in-frame clones only, minus some. The V and J calls and clone size were taken over from that table, and D and trimming were inferred from the DNA. The table includes 450,000 or so clones, approximately 92% detected once. Seattle cases were enrolled at active infection and followed longitudinally.

The chain has TRBV28 and TRBJ2-7; TRBD2 matches 7 bases. The source of this sequence is a young man with COVID-19, enrolled during active disease. Specimen: peripheral blood. The CDR3 sequence is CASSSLFGTILHF. The DNA for the CDR3 is TGTGCCAGCAGTTCATTGTTTGGGACTATCCTACACTTC. Together with reference TRBV28 and TRBJ2-7, the CDR3 gives the full variable domain: DVKVTQSSRYLVKRTGEKVFLECVQDMDHENMFWYRQDPGLGLRLIYFSYDVKMKEKGDIPEGYSVSREKKERFSLILESASTNQTSMYLCASSSLFGTILHFGPGTRLTVT.